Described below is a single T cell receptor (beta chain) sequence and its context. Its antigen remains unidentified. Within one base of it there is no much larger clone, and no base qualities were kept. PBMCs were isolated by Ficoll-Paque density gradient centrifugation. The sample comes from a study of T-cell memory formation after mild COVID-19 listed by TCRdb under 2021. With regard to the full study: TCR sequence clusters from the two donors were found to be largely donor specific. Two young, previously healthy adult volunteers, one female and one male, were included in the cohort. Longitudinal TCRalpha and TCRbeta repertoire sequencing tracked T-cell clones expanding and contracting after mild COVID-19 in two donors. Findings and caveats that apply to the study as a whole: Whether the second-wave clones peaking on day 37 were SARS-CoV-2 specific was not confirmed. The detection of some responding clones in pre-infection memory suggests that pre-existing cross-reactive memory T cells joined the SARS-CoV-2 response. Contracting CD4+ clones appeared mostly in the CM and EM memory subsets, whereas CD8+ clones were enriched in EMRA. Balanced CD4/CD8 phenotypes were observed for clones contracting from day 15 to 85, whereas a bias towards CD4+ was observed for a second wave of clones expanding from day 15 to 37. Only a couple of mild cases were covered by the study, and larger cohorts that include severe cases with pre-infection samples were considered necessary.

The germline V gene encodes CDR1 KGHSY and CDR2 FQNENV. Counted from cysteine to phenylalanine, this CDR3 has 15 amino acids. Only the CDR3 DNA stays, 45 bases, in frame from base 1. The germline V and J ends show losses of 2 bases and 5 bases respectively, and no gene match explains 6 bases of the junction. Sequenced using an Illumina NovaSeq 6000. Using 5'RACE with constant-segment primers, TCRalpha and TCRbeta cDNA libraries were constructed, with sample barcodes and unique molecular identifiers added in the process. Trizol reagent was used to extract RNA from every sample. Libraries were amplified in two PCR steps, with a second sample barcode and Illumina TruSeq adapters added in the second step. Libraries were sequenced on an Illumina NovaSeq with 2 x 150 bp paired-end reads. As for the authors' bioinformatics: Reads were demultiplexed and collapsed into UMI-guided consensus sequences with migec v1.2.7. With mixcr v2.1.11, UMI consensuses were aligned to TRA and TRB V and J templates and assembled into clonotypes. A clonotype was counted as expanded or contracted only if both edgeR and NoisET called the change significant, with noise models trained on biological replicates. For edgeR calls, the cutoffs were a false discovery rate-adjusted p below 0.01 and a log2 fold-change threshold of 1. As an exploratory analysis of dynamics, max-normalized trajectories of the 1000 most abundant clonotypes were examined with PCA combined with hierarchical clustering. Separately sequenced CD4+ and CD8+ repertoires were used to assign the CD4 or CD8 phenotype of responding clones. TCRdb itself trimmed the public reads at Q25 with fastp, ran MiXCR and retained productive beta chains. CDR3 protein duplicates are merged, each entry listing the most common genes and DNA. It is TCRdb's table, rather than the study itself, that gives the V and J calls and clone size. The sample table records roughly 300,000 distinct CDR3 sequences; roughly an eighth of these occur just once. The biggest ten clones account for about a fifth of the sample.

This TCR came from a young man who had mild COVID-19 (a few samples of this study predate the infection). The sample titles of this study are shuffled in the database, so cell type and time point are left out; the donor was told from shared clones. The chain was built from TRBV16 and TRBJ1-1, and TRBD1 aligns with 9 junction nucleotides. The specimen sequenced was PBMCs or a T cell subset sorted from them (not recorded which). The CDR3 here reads CASSQETGGYTEAFF. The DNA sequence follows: TGTGCCAGCAGCCAAGAGACAGGGGGATATACTGAAGCTTTCTTT.